This passage covers 27 T cell receptor beta chains from one sample sequenced in a study of cytomegalovirus exposure and HLA in healthy donors. The PCR made use of 60 Vbeta and 13 Jbeta primers. Assay used: immunoSEQ multiplex PCR; TCRdb lists only in-frame clones, some missing. The profile shows about 140,000 clones, approximately 80% of them singletons. The sequenced sample consisted of PBMCs. The receptor source for this set is a female donor in good health and CMV-seronegative.

The chain uses TRBV10-3 and TRBJ2-1; 7 bases align to TRBD2. CDR1 and CDR2 (germline): ENHRY, SYGVKD. The CDR3 is made up of 12 amino acids. Unmatched junction bases numbered 5, after V lost 5 bases and J lost 10 bases. The CDR3 is CAISPRGGEQFF. The CDR3 DNA reads TGTGCCATCAGTCCCCGGGGAGGGGAGCAGTTCTTC.

This clone has just a few counts. The chain links TRBV5-1 to TRBJ2-1; tentatively, D is TRBD2 (6 bases). The CDR3 runs to 12 residues. V was trimmed by 3 bases and J by 8 bases, leaving 9 bases between them. Germline CDR1 is SGHRS and CDR2 is YFSETQ. CDR3 protein: CASSSPGDEQFF. CDR3 in DNA: TGCGCCAGCAGCTCACCGGGAGATGAGCAGTTCTTC.

This chain joins TRBV27 and TRBJ1-6, with D hard to call. The CDR3 contains 12 residues. Germline V gene lookup returns CDR1 MNHEY and CDR2 SMNVEV (reference sequence). Trimming removed 3 bases at V and 9 bases at J, with 6 bases between. CDR3: CASSFLRSPLHF. For the CDR3, the DNA is TGTGCCAGCAGTTTTCTGCGTTCACCCCTCCACTTT.

The chain combines TRBV15 with TRBJ1-6, with TRBD1 identical over 10 bases. This CDR3 region has 15 residues. Germline assignment: CDR1 LNHNV and CDR2 YYDKDF (reference sequence). Losses at the gene ends were 11 bases for V and 11 bases for J; bases not matched to a gene: 15. The DNA of the CDR3 is TGTGCCCCAGAAACCGGGACAGGGGTGTATGCACCCCTCCACTTT. Amino acid sequence: CAPETGTGVYAPLHF.

Comment on this clone: Other nucleotide sequences in the sample specify the same CDR3. V and J are TRBV6-1 and TRBJ2-2, with unresolved D. In germline, CDR1 is MNHNS, CDR2 SASEGT. Trimming left V 0 bases short and J 4 bases short, with 6 bases between. The CDR3 runs 14 residues. The CDR3 sequence is CASSEARFTGELFF. CDR3 bases: TGTGCCAGCAGTGAAGCGCGTTTCACCGGGGAGCTGTTTTTT.

Only one count was recorded for this clone. V and J are TRBV5-1 and TRBJ1-1; TRBD1 is a possible D gene (6 bases). Germline V CDR1 and CDR2: SGHRS, YFSETQ. The CDR3 is made up of 15 amino acids. Trimming took off 0 bases at V and 1 base at J, with 10 bases between the two ends. The CDR3 nucleotides are TGCGCCAGCAGCTTGGGGGGGACATCGAACACTGAAGCTTTCTTT. Amino acids: CASSLGGTSNTEAFF.

The chain combines TRBV4-1 with TRBJ1-6, with 11 bases that match TRBD1. Losses at the gene ends were 4 bases for V and 7 bases for J; bases not matched to a gene: 3. CDR3 length: 15 residues. Germline V lookup: CDR1 MGHRA, CDR2 YSYEKL. The CDR3 bases are TGCGCCAGCAGCCCGGACAGGGGGCAGAATTCACCCCTCCACTTT. Translation: CASSPDRGQNSPLHF.

This clone was detected only once. The rearrangement links TRBV11-1 to TRBJ1-1; no reliable D call. CDR1 is SGHAT and CDR2 is FQDESV in the germline V gene (reference sequence). V shed 4 bases and J shed 7 bases, with 22 bases lying between them. The CDR3 spans 16 residues. The CDR3 DNA reads as TGTGCCAGCAGCTCCAAGTTACGAGGGCCATCCTTTGAAGCTTTCTTT. Translation: CASSSKLRGPSFEAFF.

This clone was counted once. In DNA form, the CDR3 reads TGTGCCAGCAGTTCCCACACCCGGGGGGGATATAATGAGCAGTTCTTC. It yields the protein CASSSHTRGGYNEQFF. The J gene is TRBJ2-1, the V gene TRBV28, with 8 bases identical to TRBD2. The germline V gene encodes CDR1 MDHEN and CDR2 SYDVKM. The CDR3 runs 16 residues. J was trimmed by 7 bases and V by 4 bases; bases with no gene match: 12.

The rearrangement uses TRBV11-2 and TRBJ2-7; 7 nucleotides line up with TRBD1. This CDR3 has 14 amino acids. V shed 5 bases, J shed 3 bases, and the junction held 7 bases outside the gene matches. Germline loops: CDR1 SGHAT, CDR2 FQNNGV. CDR3 sequence: CASSLGQVSYEQYF. The DNA of the CDR3 is TGTGCCAGCAGCCTCGGACAGGTCAGCTACGAGCAGTACTTC. Filled out from reference TRBV11-2 and TRBJ2-7, the complete variable domain reads EAGVAQSPRYKIIEKRQSVAFWCNPISGHATLYWYQQILGQGPKLLIQFQNNGVVDDSQLPKDRFSAERLKGVDSTLKIQPAKLEDSAVYLCASSLGQVSYEQYFGPGTRLTVT.

The V call is TRBV6-5, the J call TRBJ1-1; D remains unclear. The V end was cut by 10 bases, the J end by 3 bases, with 12 bases between. Germline V lookup: CDR1 MNHEY, CDR2 SVGAGI. This CDR3 spans 12 amino acids. The CDR3 DNA follows: TGTGCCACCGGAACTGCGGACACTGAAGCTTTCTTT. Translation: CATGTADTEAFF.

This clone has just a few counts. The rearrangement uses TRBV4-1 and TRBJ2-7; TRBD2 might be the D (6 bases). CDR1 is MGHRA, CDR2 YSYEKL, per germline. V was clipped by 1 base and J by 1 base, with 11 bases between them. The CDR3 length is 15 residues. The CDR3 here is CASSQVEGTSYEQYF. The CDR3 DNA sequence: TGCGCCAGCAGCCAAGTAGAAGGGACTTCCTACGAGCAGTACTTC.

The chain uses TRBV28 and TRBJ1-1, with D maybe TRBD1 (6 bases). From germline, CDR1 is MDHEN and CDR2 SYDVKM. The V gene lost 2 bases and the J gene lost 1 base, with 17 bases spanning the gap. The CDR3 runs to 17 residues. CDR3 loop: CASSLIRQGKENTEAFF. The CDR3 DNA follows: TGTGCCAGCAGTTTAATACGGCAGGGGAAAGAGAACACTGAAGCTTTCTTT.

The chain carries TRBV19 and TRBJ1-1, with D possibly matching TRBD1 (5 bases). The CDR3 covers 14 residues. Trimming took off 2 bases at V and 6 bases at J, with 13 bases between the two ends. Germline V gives CDR1 LNHDA, CDR2 SQIVND (reference sequence). CDR3 region: CASSIQGRVSEAFF. The CDR3, as DNA: TGTGCCAGTAGTATACAGGGTCGGGTGTCTGAAGCTTTCTTT.

CDR3 loop: CASSFSGTDTQYF. For the CDR3, the DNA is TGTGCCAGCAGCTTTAGCGGCACAGATACGCAGTATTTT. The V gene is TRBV5-6, the J gene TRBJ2-3, with D possibly TRBD2 on 5 matching bases. The V end lost 2 bases, the J end lost 1 base, and 5 bases lay between the germline ends. The V gene's germline CDR1 is SGHDT and CDR2 YYEEEE. This CDR3 has 13 amino acids.

The chain has TRBV28 and TRBJ2-3; a weak D match, TRBD1 (6 bases). V was pared by 4 bases and J by 5 bases, with 13 bases between. The CDR3 sequence is 14 residues long. CDR1 MDHEN and CDR2 SYDVKM come from the germline V gene. The CDR3 region is CASSSTGWGDTQYF. The DNA of the CDR3 is TGTGCCAGCAGTTCAACAGGGTGGGGAGATACGCAGTATTTT.

A word on this clone: A junction end diverges from the germline sequence, so it may reflect a read error. This chain links TRBV28 with TRBJ1-1; TRBD1 is a possible D gene (6 bases). This CDR3 is built from 13 residues. Germline V gene data show CDR1 as MDHEN and CDR2 as SYDVKM. CDR3 sequence reads: CASRPGQNPEAFF. The DNA of the CDR3 is TGTGCCAGCAGACCAGGACAGAACCCTGAAGCTTTCTTT.

The chain joins TRBV5-1 to TRBJ2-1; no reliable D call. Trimming cost V 3 bases and J 5 bases, with 18 bases left between them. In germline, CDR1 is SGHRS, CDR2 YFSETQ. The CDR3 is made up of 16 amino acids. CDR3 residues: CASSYASPLAHNEQFF. The CDR3 DNA reads as TGCGCCAGCAGCTACGCTAGTCCCTTAGCACACAATGAGCAGTTCTTC.

The chain combines TRBV5-1 with TRBJ2-2, with D tentatively TRBD1 (5 bases). V was trimmed by 5 bases and J by 6 bases, leaving 14 bases between them. The CDR3 spans 14 residues. The germline V gene encodes CDR1 SGHRS and CDR2 YFSETQ. CDR3 sequence reads: CASSDQGIAGELFF. CDR3 bases: TGCGCCAGCAGTGACCAGGGAATCGCCGGGGAGCTGTTTTTT. The variable domain in full, completed from reference TRBV5-1 and TRBJ2-2, reads KAGVTQTPRYLIKTRGQQVTLSCSPISGHRSVSWYQQTPGQGLQFLFEYFSETQRNKGNFPGRFSGRQFSNSRSEMNVSTLELGDSALYLCASSDQGIAGELFFGEGSRLTVL.

This clone was recorded a few times. The J gene is TRBJ1-1, the V gene TRBV9, with D uncertain. V was cut by 0 bases and J by 1 base, with 10 bases left in between. Per germline, CDR1 SGDLS and CDR2 YYNGEE. The CDR3 contains 15 residues. DNA of the CDR3: TGTGCCAGCAGCGTAGATTGGCCACGGAACACTGAAGCTTTCTTT. This sequence encodes CASSVDWPRNTEAFF.

This clone appeared a single time. This chain connects TRBV6-5 to TRBJ2-5, with 7 bases aligning to TRBD1. Germline V gives CDR1 MNHEY, CDR2 SVGAGI. With 7 bases clipped from V and 5 bases from J, the junction kept 7 bases outside the gene matches. The CDR3 length is 13 residues. CDR3 nucleotides: TGTGCCAGCACTCACAGGGGTAGGGAGACCCAGTACTTC. It encodes CASTHRGRETQYF.

Concerning this clone: Other DNA variants within this sample encode the same CDR3. The chain carries TRBV7-8 and TRBJ2-5, with 9 bases identical to TRBD2. This CDR3 spans 14 amino acids. Germline V gives CDR1 SGHVS, CDR2 FQNEAQ. The V segment lost 5 bases and the J segment 1 base; nucleotides outside the gene matches: 2. Here the CDR3 reads CASSLTSGQETQYF. The CDR3 nucleotides read TGTGCCAGCAGCCTGACTAGCGGCCAAGAGACCCAGTACTTC.

This chain links TRBV7-3 with TRBJ1-5; 8 bases match TRBD1. CDR3 length: 16 amino acids. The J segment lost 1 base and the V segment lost 1 base, leaving 3 bases of the junction unmatched. Per germline, CDR1 SGHTA and CDR2 FQGTGA. CDR3 sequence (DNA): TGTGCCAGCAGCTTAAGGAGACAGGGGAGCAATCAGCCCCAGCATTTT. This encodes CASSLRRQGSNQPQHF.

The J gene is TRBJ2-1, the V gene TRBV19; a possible D gene is TRBD1 (6 bases). CDR1 is LNHDA, CDR2 SQIVND, per germline (reference sequence). Deletions cut 9 bases from V and 8 bases from J, with 17 bases between. There are 13 residues in the CDR3. CDR3 DNA: TGTGCCAGCCAGGGGATGGTTCACGATGAGCAGTTCTTC. This encodes CASQGMVHDEQFF.

The chain carries TRBV30 and TRBJ1-5, with D maybe TRBD1 (5 bases). From germline, CDR1 is GTSNPN and CDR2 SVGIG (reference sequence). The CDR3 totals 14 residues. Trimming took off 2 bases at V and 3 bases at J, with 11 bases between the two ends. The CDR3 here is CAWSWGEVNQPQHF. The CDR3 nucleotides are TGTGCCTGGAGTTGGGGGGAGGTCAATCAGCCCCAGCATTTT.

This clone has only one observation. The chain employs TRBV11-3 and TRBJ1-5; 7 bases match TRBD1. Trimming cost V 5 bases and J 4 bases; bases outside gene matches: 8. The CDR3 consists of 15 residues. Germline CDR1 reads SGHNT; CDR2 reads YENEEA. CDR3 protein: CASSPATGKNQPQHF. The CDR3, as DNA: TGTGCCAGCAGCCCTGCGACAGGGAAGAATCAGCCCCAGCATTTT.

This sequence joins TRBV30 and TRBJ1-1; D possibly corresponds to TRBD1 (6 bases). CDR3 length equals 22 residues. Trimming cost V 3 bases and J 3 bases, with 38 bases left between them. Per germline, CDR1 GTSNPN and CDR2 SVGIG (reference sequence). The CDR3 is CAWSRRHRPGGGGWEGDTEAFF. CDR3 nucleotides: TGTGCCTGGAGCCGGCGACACCGCCCCGGGGGAGGGGGATGGGAAGGAGACACTGAAGCTTTCTTT.